These T cell receptor beta chains were read from a single sample in a study of shared clonotypes between healthy human individuals. The protocol was immunoSEQ multiplex PCR, while the TCRdb copy is restricted to in-frame clones and leaves out a portion. This table has some 2.4 million clones, approximately 93% appearing once. What was sequenced was naive CD4+ T cells from PBMCs. The receptors stem from a man between 18 and 35 years old in good health. Some clones in this sample may be carry-over from other donors' samples. The CDR3 runs from the conserved cysteine through the conserved F or W. The D gene is left open where the match is weak. Only part of the rows carry a size: once, few, many, or a class if the clone is expanded.

cdr3_nt: TGTGCCAGCAGTTGGACAGGGGGTTTCCAGCCCCAGCATTTT
cdr3_aa: CASSWTGGFQPQHF
v_call: TRBV28
j_call: TRBJ1-5
d_call: TRBD1
clone_size: -

cdr3_nt: TGTGCCAGCAGCCTAAGGGGCCGACAGGTCGGGAATGAGCAGTTCTTC
cdr3_aa: CASSLRGRQVGNEQFF
v_call: TRBV7-9
j_call: TRBJ2-1
d_call: -
clone_size: -

cdr3_nt: TGCGCCAGCAGCCAAGGCAGGGGGCTCGACGAGCAGTACTTC
cdr3_aa: CASSQGRGLDEQYF
v_call: TRBV4-1
j_call: TRBJ2-7
d_call: TRBD1
clone_size: -

cdr3_nt: TGTGCCAGCAGCCCCGTAGGAAGCTCCTACAATGAGCAGTTCTTC
cdr3_aa: CASSPVGSSYNEQFF
v_call: TRBV7-9
j_call: TRBJ2-1
d_call: -
clone_size: -

cdr3_nt: TGTGCCAGTAGTACGGGACTAGCGTCCAATGAGCAGTTCTTC
cdr3_aa: CASSTGLASNEQFF
v_call: TRBV19
j_call: TRBJ2-1
d_call: TRBD2
clone_size: -

cdr3_nt: TGCAGCGTGCGGGGGGAGGACGAGCAGTACTTC
cdr3_aa: CSVRGEDEQYF
v_call: TRBV29-1
j_call: TRBJ2-7
d_call: TRBD2
clone_size: -

cdr3_nt: TGCAGCGTTGAGGGATTCCAAGAGACCCAGTACTTC
cdr3_aa: CSVEGFQETQYF
v_call: TRBV29-1
j_call: TRBJ2-5
d_call: -
clone_size: -

cdr3_nt: TGCAGTGCTAGAGTAACGGGGGACTACACCTTC
cdr3_aa: CSARVTGDYTF
v_call: TRBV20-1
j_call: TRBJ1-2
d_call: -
clone_size: -

cdr3_nt: TGCGCCAGCAGCTTGGGACCGACTAACTATGGCTACACCTTC
cdr3_aa: CASSLGPTNYGYTF
v_call: TRBV5-1
j_call: TRBJ1-2
d_call: -
clone_size: -

cdr3_nt: TGCGCCAGCAGCCCCCAGAGCGAGACCCAGTACTTC
cdr3_aa: CASSPQSETQYF
v_call: TRBV5-1
j_call: TRBJ2-5
d_call: -
clone_size: -

cdr3_nt: TGCGCCAGCAGTGGATGGGGTGACAGTAGCTCCTACAATGAGCAGTTCTTC
cdr3_aa: CASSGWGDSSSYNEQFF
v_call: TRBV10-2
j_call: TRBJ2-1
d_call: -
clone_size: -

cdr3_nt: TGTGCCAGCAGCTTATTCTCGGCAGACACAGATACGCAGTATTTT
cdr3_aa: CASSLFSADTDTQYF
v_call: TRBV7-9
j_call: TRBJ2-3
d_call: -
clone_size: -

cdr3_nt: TGTGCCAGCAGCCAAGAAGCTCGGCTTGGGGAGCTGTTTTTT
cdr3_aa: CASSQEARLGELFF
v_call: TRBV4-2
j_call: TRBJ2-2
d_call: -
clone_size: -

cdr3_nt: TGTGCCAGCAGTCTATCTGAGAGCACCATATATTTT
cdr3_aa: CASSLSESTIYF
v_call: TRBV14
j_call: TRBJ1-3
d_call: -
clone_size: -

cdr3_nt: TGCGCCAGCAGCCAAGGCGCTCACAGGGGAACTAATGAAAAACTGTTTTTT
cdr3_aa: CASSQGAHRGTNEKLFF
v_call: TRBV4-3
j_call: TRBJ1-4
d_call: TRBD1
clone_size: -

cdr3_nt: TGCAGCGGAACCTCGACAGATGAAGCTTTCTTT
cdr3_aa: CSGTSTDEAFF
v_call: TRBV29-1
j_call: TRBJ1-1
d_call: -
clone_size: few

cdr3_nt: TGTGCCAGCAGCTTGGTAGGGGATGCTTTCTTT
cdr3_aa: CASSLVGDAFF
v_call: TRBV5-8
j_call: TRBJ1-1
d_call: -
clone_size: -

cdr3_nt: TGCGCCAGCAGCAATACACAGGGGCGCACAGATACGCAGTATTTT
cdr3_aa: CASSNTQGRTDTQYF
v_call: TRBV10-2
j_call: TRBJ2-3
d_call: TRBD1
clone_size: -

cdr3_nt: TGTGCCAGCAGTTTAACGAAACCGACTAGCGGGGGGGATACGCAGTATTTT
cdr3_aa: CASSLTKPTSGGDTQYF
v_call: TRBV27
j_call: TRBJ2-3
d_call: TRBD2
clone_size: -

cdr3_nt: TGTGCCAGCAGTGGCAGCGGGAGCTCCTACGAGCAGTACTTC
cdr3_aa: CASSGSGSSYEQYF
v_call: TRBV6-6
j_call: TRBJ2-7
d_call: TRBD2
clone_size: -

cdr3_nt: TGTGCCAGCAGCTTACTTTCCGAGCAGTACTTC
cdr3_aa: CASSLLSEQYF
v_call: TRBV28
j_call: TRBJ2-7
d_call: -
clone_size: -

cdr3_nt: TGCGCCAGCACCCTCGGCGGTTCCCGTGACTACGAGCAGTACTTC
cdr3_aa: CASTLGGSRDYEQYF
v_call: TRBV10-1
j_call: TRBJ2-7
d_call: -
clone_size: -

cdr3_nt: TGCAGCGTTGTAGGCAGGCTACTCCAAGAGACCCAGTACTTC
cdr3_aa: CSVVGRLLQETQYF
v_call: TRBV29-1
j_call: TRBJ2-5
d_call: -
clone_size: -

cdr3_nt: TGTGCCAGCAGCCAAGATACAGGGGGAGCCAATGAGCAGTTCTTC
cdr3_aa: CASSQDTGGANEQFF
v_call: TRBV14
j_call: TRBJ2-1
d_call: TRBD1
clone_size: -

cdr3_nt: TGTGCCAGCAGCTCCATGAACACTGAAGCTTTCTTT
cdr3_aa: CASSSMNTEAFF
v_call: TRBV7-3
j_call: TRBJ1-1
d_call: -
clone_size: -

cdr3_nt: TGTGCCACCAGGCGACGGGACATCACCGGGGAGCTGTTTTTT
cdr3_aa: CATRRRDITGELFF
v_call: TRBV15
j_call: TRBJ2-2
d_call: -
clone_size: -

cdr3_nt: TGTGCCTGGAGCGTGGGCTACGCCTACGAGCAGTACTTC
cdr3_aa: CAWSVGYAYEQYF
v_call: TRBV30
j_call: TRBJ2-7
d_call: -
clone_size: once

cdr3_nt: TGTGCCACCCTGGACACTGAGTCGGGTGAGCAGTTCTTC
cdr3_aa: CATLDTESGEQFF
v_call: TRBV28
j_call: TRBJ2-1
d_call: -
clone_size: -

cdr3_nt: TGCGCCAGCAGCTTAAGTACGGGCAATGAGCAGTTCTTC
cdr3_aa: CASSLSTGNEQFF
v_call: TRBV5-1
j_call: TRBJ2-1
d_call: -
clone_size: -

cdr3_nt: TGTGCCAGTAGTGCAAGAGACAGGGGTAGCGACGAGCAGTACTTC
cdr3_aa: CASSARDRGSDEQYF
v_call: TRBV19
j_call: TRBJ2-7
d_call: TRBD1
clone_size: -

cdr3_nt: TGTGCCAGCTCACCACCCGGGACCCGCGCCGGAGATACGCAGTATTTT
cdr3_aa: CASSPPGTRAGDTQYF
v_call: TRBV18
j_call: TRBJ2-3
d_call: -
clone_size: -

cdr3_nt: TGTGCCAGTAGTATATGGGCAGGGGGCTTGGAGACCCAGTACTTC
cdr3_aa: CASSIWAGGLETQYF
v_call: TRBV19
j_call: TRBJ2-5
d_call: TRBD1
clone_size: -

cdr3_nt: TGTGCCAGCAGTTTAGGACAGGGTAACTATGGCTACACCTTC
cdr3_aa: CASSLGQGNYGYTF
v_call: TRBV28
j_call: TRBJ1-2
d_call: TRBD1
clone_size: -

cdr3_nt: TGTGCCAGCAGGGCGGATAACTATGGCTACACCTTC
cdr3_aa: CASRADNYGYTF
v_call: TRBV6-1
j_call: TRBJ1-2
d_call: -
clone_size: -

cdr3_nt: TGTGCCAGCAGTTTAATGGCGGGACAGGAGACCCAGTACTTC
cdr3_aa: CASSLMAGQETQYF
v_call: TRBV27
j_call: TRBJ2-5
d_call: -
clone_size: -

cdr3_nt: TGTGCCAGCAGCGCATACAGGGTCTCTGGGGCCAACGTCCTGACTTTC
cdr3_aa: CASSAYRVSGANVLTF
v_call: TRBV9
j_call: TRBJ2-6
d_call: -
clone_size: -

cdr3_nt: TGTGCCAGCAGTCTTCAAGGAACCTACAATGAGCAGTTCTTC
cdr3_aa: CASSLQGTYNEQFF
v_call: TRBV6-5
j_call: TRBJ2-1
d_call: -
clone_size: -

cdr3_nt: TGCGCCAGCAGCTTGACCCCAGGGGGCACTGAAGCTTTCTTT
cdr3_aa: CASSLTPGGTEAFF
v_call: TRBV5-1
j_call: TRBJ1-1
d_call: TRBD1
clone_size: -

cdr3_nt: TGTGCCAGCAGTTACCAGGGGGTTGGCAATCAGCCCCAGCATTTT
cdr3_aa: CASSYQGVGNQPQHF
v_call: TRBV6-6
j_call: TRBJ1-5
d_call: TRBD1
clone_size: few

cdr3_nt: TGTGCCAGGGAGGCGGGGAGGACCTATGGCTACACCTTC
cdr3_aa: CAREAGRTYGYTF
v_call: TRBV2
j_call: TRBJ1-2
d_call: -
clone_size: -

cdr3_nt: TGTGCCAGCAGAGGGACTAGCGGGAACGATGAGCAGTTCTTC
cdr3_aa: CASRGTSGNDEQFF
v_call: TRBV2
j_call: TRBJ2-1
d_call: TRBD2
clone_size: -

cdr3_nt: TGCAGTGCCCCGAACCCCTACGAGCAGTACTTC
cdr3_aa: CSAPNPYEQYF
v_call: TRBV20-1
j_call: TRBJ2-7
d_call: -
clone_size: once

cdr3_nt: TGTGCCAGCAGCCCCCTTAAAGGGCCCACAGATACGCAGTATTTT
cdr3_aa: CASSPLKGPTDTQYF
v_call: TRBV11-1
j_call: TRBJ2-3
d_call: -
clone_size: -

cdr3_nt: TGTGCCAGCAGTGTGATGGCAGGGACAAACTATGGCTACACCTTC
cdr3_aa: CASSVMAGTNYGYTF
v_call: TRBV6-4
j_call: TRBJ1-2
d_call: -
clone_size: -

cdr3_nt: TGTGCCAGCAGTGCGGGACTAGCCTACGAGCAGTACTTC
cdr3_aa: CASSAGLAYEQYF
v_call: TRBV2
j_call: TRBJ2-7
d_call: TRBD2
clone_size: once

cdr3_nt: TGTGCCAGCAGTTTAGCAACGGGAATCTATGGCTACACCTTC
cdr3_aa: CASSLATGIYGYTF
v_call: TRBV28
j_call: TRBJ1-2
d_call: -
clone_size: -

cdr3_nt: TGTGCCAGCAGGGGGACTGTAAACACCGGGGAGCTGTTTTTT
cdr3_aa: CASRGTVNTGELFF
v_call: TRBV2
j_call: TRBJ2-2
d_call: -
clone_size: -

cdr3_nt: TGTGCCAGCATACCGGACAGGGCTTCCTCTGGGGCCAACGTCCTGACTTTC
cdr3_aa: CASIPDRASSGANVLTF
v_call: TRBV2
j_call: TRBJ2-6
d_call: TRBD1
clone_size: -

cdr3_nt: TGTGCCAGCAGCTTATGGTCAGTAGGGGGGCCCTATGGCTACACCTTC
cdr3_aa: CASSLWSVGGPYGYTF
v_call: TRBV5-5
j_call: TRBJ1-2
d_call: -
clone_size: -